The source of this TCR beta chain is a study of cytomegalovirus exposure and HLA in healthy donors. Study-level information: As an earlier analysis found, 150 million to 200 million T cells yielded about 120 million unique TCR beta sequences.

With regard to this clone: The antigen remains undetermined.

Whole-study results and caveats: Data from an earlier analysis indicated that most TCR beta V segments were productive either about 87% or about 30% of the time.

The PCR ran on 60 Vbeta and 13 Jbeta primers. TCRdb keeps only in-frame clones here, not all; method: immunoSEQ multiplex PCR. Here the sample spans some 130,000 clones, 75% to 85% being singletons. Looked up from germline, CDR1 is MRHNA and CDR2 is SNTAGT. V was pared by 6 bases and J by 5 bases, with 6 bases of the junction left unmatched. The CDR3 is 14 amino acids. Sample: PBMCs. This TCR was recovered from a man aged 50 to 59 in good health and CMV-seronegative. This chain uses TRBV6-4 with TRBJ2-1, with 8 nucleotides matching TRBD2. The CDR3 region is CASSPEAGDNEQFF. CDR3 DNA sequence: TGTGCCAGCAGCCCAGAAGCGGGGGACAATGAGCAGTTCTTC.